This record looks at one T cell receptor (beta chain) sequence and its context. Genomic DNA (from each subset) was split evenly across several immunoSEQ plates. TCRdb's table, derived via immunoSEQ multiplex PCR, lists solely in-frame clones and lacks some. The data contain 2 million to 3 million clones, around nine tenths of them seen just once; the ten biggest clones take up around 0.15%. The CDR3 contains 14 residues. Germline CDR1 and CDR2: MNHNY and SVGAGI (reference sequence). Germline trimming cut 4 bases from V and 6 bases from J; bases unmatched to any gene: 6. This sample was taken from a study of shared clonotypes between healthy human individuals. Study summary: The study used three CD4 naive, three CD4 memory, two CD8 naive and one CD8 memory plate per donor.

Sequenced: naive CD4+ T cells sorted from blood. As for subset: CD45RA+ positively selected. The chain is built from TRBV6-6 and TRBJ2-1, with TRBD2 identical over 7 bases. The receptor was derived from a man aged 18 to 30 in good health. CDR3 sequence: CASSWEGRVNEQFF. In nucleotides, the CDR3 is TGTGCCAGCAGTTGGGAGGGGCGGGTCAATGAGCAGTTCTTC.